The 15 T cell receptor beta chains below come from one sample, sequenced in a study of T cells in Graves' hyperthyroidism and ophthalmopathy. It was RNA transcripts that yielded the amplified TCR beta CDR3 regions. The TCR CDR3 first-round RT-PCR relied on the HTBI primer set. TCRdb re-called the multiplex PCR reads with MiXCR, one entry per CDR3 protein. The sample holds over 400,000 distinct CDR3 sequences, approximately 22% seen once. Sequenced input: blood. These TCRs come from a woman in her sixties or seventies with Graves' ophthalmopathy.

This clonotype appeared many times. The J gene is TRBJ2-3, the V gene TRBV29-1; D might be TRBD2 (5 bases). CDR3 size: 13 residues. V lost 7 bases and J lost 6, with 17 bases in between. From germline, CDR1 is SQVTM and CDR2 ANQGSEA. The CDR3 is CSAGGQRRDTQYF. CDR3 DNA: TGCAGCGCTGGTGGCCAAAGGAGGGATACGCAGTATTTT.

This clonotype was seen ten or more times. The rearrangement joins TRBV11-2 to TRBJ1-2, with TRBD1 matching 7 bases. From germline, CDR1 is SGHAT and CDR2 FQNNGV. Germline trimming cut 5 bases from V and 3 bases from J; bases unmatched to any gene: 6. The CDR3 spans 14 residues. Written as DNA, the CDR3 is TGTGCCAGCAGCCCGGGACAGAGATACTATGGCTACACCTTC. It yields the protein CASSPGQRYYGYTF.

This clonotype was seen more than once but under ten times. This chain joins TRBV20-1 and TRBJ2-5; the D is unclear. The CDR3 sequence is 10 residues long. Germline values: CDR1 DFQATT, CDR2 SNEGSKA (reference sequence). The V end lost 3 bases, the J end lost 7 bases, and 6 bases lay between the germline ends. The CDR3 nucleotides read TGCAGTGCTAGCTCGGGGACCCAGTACTTC. Translating it yields CSASSGTQYF.

The V and J genes are TRBV6-1 and TRBJ2-7, with TRBD2 matching 9 bases. CDR3 length: 21 amino acids. Trimming cost V 6 bases and J 6 bases; bases outside gene matches: 30. The germline CDR1 and CDR2 sequences are MNHNS and SASEGT. CDR3 residues: CASSASTGGTSRRSKGLEQYF. In nucleotides, the CDR3 is TGTGCCAGCAGCGCATCGACCGGGGGGACTAGCAGACGCTCGAAGGGGCTCGAGCAGTACTTC.

The CDR3 reads CASSSRAGQYF. DNA for the CDR3: TGTGCCAGCAGCTCACGTGCAGGCCAGTACTTC. The chain couples TRBV7-9 to TRBJ2-5; D not certain. Per germline, CDR1 SEHNR and CDR2 FQNEAQ (reference sequence). Trimming removed 4 bases at V and 10 bases at J, with 10 bases between. The CDR3 contains 11 residues.

The chain links TRBV9 to TRBJ1-1; TRBD1 aligns across 7 bases. Germline trimming cut 0 bases from V and 3 bases from J; bases unmatched to any gene: 2. CDR3 length: 14 amino acids. Germline values: CDR1 SGDLS, CDR2 YYNGEE. CDR3 in amino acids: CASSVEGADTEAFF. Written as DNA, the CDR3 is TGTGCCAGCAGCGTAGAGGGGGCGGACACTGAAGCTTTCTTT.

In this sample, this clonotype turned up a few times. The genes are TRBV20-1 and TRBJ1-5; 12 bases line up with TRBD1. J gave up 6 bases and V 3 bases, and 6 bases lay outside the gene matches. The CDR3 is 15 amino acids. The germline gives CDR1 DFQATT, CDR2 SNEGSKA (reference sequence). CDR3 DNA sequence: TGCAGTGCTAGCCAGGGACAGGGGGCCCCTCAGCCCCAGCATTTT. It specifies CSASQGQGAPQPQHF.

This clonotype was seen ten or more times. This sequence joins TRBV7-2 and TRBJ2-7, with 8 bases fitting TRBD2. CDR1 is SGHTA and CDR2 is FQGNSA in the germline V gene. The V segment lost 3 bases and the J segment 3 bases; nucleotides outside the gene matches: 10. The CDR3 is 16 amino acids. The CDR3, as DNA: TGTGCCAGCAGCTTGTTCGGCGGGAGGAGTGACTACGAGCAGTACTTC. Its translation: CASSLFGGRSDYEQYF.

CDR3 residues: CATRKTPRRAPDTEAFF. The CDR3 DNA follows: TGTGCCACCCGAAAGACCCCTCGAAGGGCCCCGGATACTGAAGCTTTCTTT. The chain recombines TRBV15 with TRBJ1-1; D is uncertain. This CDR3 comprises 17 residues. Germline V lookup: CDR1 LNHNV, CDR2 YYDKDF (reference sequence). V lost 8 bases to trimming and J lost 5 bases, with 27 bases between them. Variable domain in full (rest from reference TRBV15 and TRBJ1-1): DAMVIQNPRYQVTQFGKPVTLSCSQTLNHNVMYWYQQKSSQAPKLLFHYYDKDFNNEADTPDNFQSRRPNTSFCFLDIRSPGLGDTAMYLCATRKTPRRAPDTEAFFGQGTRLTVV.

In this sample, this clonotype turned up a few times. The V gene is TRBV5-1, the J gene TRBJ1-1; tentatively, D is TRBD1 (5 bases). The V gene's germline CDR1 is SGHRS and CDR2 YFSETQ. The V end lost 4 bases, the J end lost 10 bases, and 14 bases lay between the germline ends. The CDR3 sequence is 12 residues long. The CDR3 DNA reads as TGCGCCAGCAGCCCCGGGACTGGAGGAGCTTTCTTT. Encoded protein: CASSPGTGGAFF. Looking up the rest from reference TRBV5-1 and TRBJ1-1 gives the full variable domain: KAGVTQTPRYLIKTRGQQVTLSCSPISGHRSVSWYQQTPGQGLQFLFEYFSETQRNKGNFPGRFSGRQFSNSRSEMNVSTLELGDSALYLCASSPGTGGAFFGQGTRLTVV.

This clonotype came up a few times. V usage is TRBV6-2 or TRBV6-3 and J usage is TRBJ2-1, with 7 positions matching TRBD2. Germline CDR1 reads MNHEY; CDR2 reads SVGEGT. V dropped 8 bases and J dropped 0; count of bases not matched to a gene: 7. The CDR3 extends over 15 amino acids. This chain's CDR3 is CASRASGSSYNEQFF. As DNA, the CDR3 is TGTGCCAGCCGAGCTAGCGGAAGCTCCTACAATGAGCAGTTCTTC.

This clonotype turned up a few times. The genes are TRBV5-1 and TRBJ2-2; no definite D call. V was pared by 4 bases and J by 3 bases, with 7 bases between. The CDR3 is made up of 13 amino acids. CDR1 and CDR2 (germline): SGHRS, YFSETQ. CDR3 sequence: CASSRSYTGELFF. DNA of the CDR3: TGCGCCAGCAGCCGTAGCTACACCGGGGAGCTGTTTTTT.

The rearrangement joins TRBV20-1 to TRBJ1-2; a weak D match, TRBD1 (5 bases). This CDR3 has 15 residues. V was pared by 1 base and J by 4 bases, with 16 bases between. Germline CDR1 is DFQATT and CDR2 is SNEGSKA (reference sequence). DNA of the CDR3: TGCAGTGCTAGAGCCCGGAGGGACTCCATCTATGGCTACACCTTC. Encoded protein: CSARARRDSIYGYTF.

This clonotype was counted at least ten times. The rearrangement joins TRBV7-2 to TRBJ1-5, with 7 bases matching TRBD1. With V trimmed by 4 bases and J by 4 bases, 7 bases remained unmatched. There are 15 residues in the CDR3. Germline CDR1 reads SGHTA; CDR2 reads FQGNSA. The CDR3 DNA reads as TGTGCCAGCAGCTCGACAGGGTGGGAAAATCAGCCCCAGCATTTT. It codes for CASSSTGWENQPQHF.

In its sample, this clonotype was seen many times. The chain carries TRBV7-2 and TRBJ2-5; the D gene could be TRBD1 or TRBD2 (5 bases each). Germline CDR1 SGHTA, CDR2 FQGNSA. Deletions cut 4 bases from V and 5 bases from J, with 14 bases between. The CDR3 spans 14 residues. CDR3 DNA sequence: TGTGCCAGCAGCTCCCGACAGCGGCGGGAGACCCAGTACTTC. It is translated as CASSSRQRRETQYF.